These 15 T cell receptor beta chains originate from one sample sequenced in a study of cytomegalovirus exposure and HLA in healthy donors. Clones were read by immunoSEQ multiplex PCR, and TCRdb kept only the in-frame ones, dropping some. The profile covers around 190,000 clones, with approximately 86% appearing a single time and around 7.2% taken by the ten largest. Sequencing was performed on PBMCs. The source is a man in his thirties or forties in good health and CMV-seropositive.

The chain couples TRBV5-1 to TRBJ1-3; D not certain. V was clipped by 5 bases and J by 1 base, with 16 bases between them. This CDR3 region has 16 residues. Germline-derived CDR1 and CDR2 are SGHRS and YFSETQ. CDR3 amino acids: CASSSGPSYSGNTIYF. CDR3 DNA sequence: TGCGCCAGCAGTTCCGGGCCCTCATATTCTGGAAACACCATATATTTT.

The V gene is TRBV29-1, the J gene TRBJ2-3, with D tentatively TRBD1 (5 bases). The ends were cut back, 7 bases at V and 6 bases at J, with 11 bases in the middle. The CDR3 is 11 residues long. Germline lookup yields CDR1 SQVTM and CDR2 ANQGSEA. CDR3 DNA: TGCAGCGGCAGGGTTTCGGATACGCAGTATTTT. Protein sequence: CSGRVSDTQYF.

The rearrangement uses TRBV7-3 and TRBJ2-3; D unclear. The CDR3 sequence is 14 residues long. V lost 2 bases, J lost 3 bases, and 9 bases lay in between. Germline V lookup: CDR1 SGHTA, CDR2 FQGTGA. This CDR3 is CASSLSSRTDTQYF. The CDR3 coding sequence is TGTGCCAGCAGCTTATCCTCAAGGACAGATACGCAGTATTTT.

J is TRBJ2-7 and V is TRBV4-1; the D is unclear. V lost 0 bases, J lost 7 bases, and 13 bases lay in between. Germline CDR1 is MGHRA and CDR2 is YSYEKL. This CDR3 spans 14 amino acids. The CDR3 DNA reads TGCGCCAGCAGCCAAGACCTAACGGCCAGTGAGCAGTACTTC. Amino acids: CASSQDLTASEQYF.

This clone was counted only a few times. Other DNA variants within this sample encode the same CDR3. The rearrangement links TRBV5-6 to TRBJ1-2; maybe TRBD1 (5 bases). V shed 0 bases and J shed 8 bases, with 5 bases lying between them. Per the germline V gene, CDR1 is SGHDT and CDR2 is YYEEEE. The CDR3 consists of 11 residues. The CDR3 nucleotides read TGTGCCAGCAGCTTGGGGACAGGCTACACCTTC. It yields the protein CASSLGTGYTF.

The chain combines TRBV4-2 with TRBJ2-3; possibly TRBD1 for D (5 bases). CDR3 length equals 15 residues. The germline V and J ends were trimmed by 0 bases and 3 bases, with 10 bases remaining between them. CDR1 is LGHNA and CDR2 is YNFKEQ in the germline V gene. Here the CDR3 reads CASSQEYRMTDTQYF. The CDR3 DNA reads as TGTGCCAGCAGCCAAGAGTACAGGATGACAGATACGCAGTATTTT.

The V gene is TRBV27, the J gene TRBJ2-5; 7 nucleotides align to TRBD2. CDR1 and CDR2 from the germline V gene are MNHEY and SMNVEV (reference sequence). V was pared by 8 bases and J by 5 bases, with 11 bases of the junction left unmatched. This CDR3 has 14 amino acids. This CDR3 reads CASRLSGKWETQYF. The DNA for the CDR3 is TGTGCCAGCCGACTAAGCGGGAAGTGGGAGACCCAGTACTTC.

The CDR3: CASSEQTGWFPGYTF. The CDR3 nucleotides read TGTGCCAGCAGTGAACAAACAGGCTGGTTCCCTGGCTACACCTTC. The chain employs TRBV6-1 and TRBJ1-2; weak D call: TRBD1 (5 bases). Trimming pared 2 bases from V and 7 bases from J, leaving 17 bases between. Germline assignment: CDR1 MNHNS and CDR2 SASEGT. The CDR3 loop spans 15 amino acids.

This clone showed up just a few times. The chain uses TRBV6-1 and TRBJ1-1; D gene ambiguous. V was cut by 4 bases and J by 4 bases, with 13 bases left in between. Germline values: CDR1 MNHNS, CDR2 SASEGT. The CDR3 loop spans 14 amino acids. In DNA form, the CDR3 reads TGTGCCAGCAGTGTAAGTCACGGACTCACTGAAGCTTTCTTT. It codes for CASSVSHGLTEAFF.

CDR3 bases: TGTGCCACCAGCAGATCCGCGGCGGATAGCAATCAGCCCCAGCATTTT. It encodes CATSRSAADSNQPQHF. The chain is built from TRBV15 and TRBJ1-5; no clear D. CDR1 is LNHNV, CDR2 YYDKDF, per germline (reference sequence). The length of the CDR3 is 16 residues. Trimming cost V 2 bases and J 0 bases, with 11 bases left between them.

This rearrangement joins TRBV15 to TRBJ2-7, with D perhaps matching TRBD2 (5 bases). V lost 0 bases and J 0 bases, leaving 15 bases between the germline ends. Germline CDR1 and CDR2: LNHNV and YYDKDF (reference sequence). The length of the CDR3 is 17 residues. The CDR3 protein is CATSRDTLALGSYEQYF. The CDR3 region has the DNA TGTGCCACCAGCAGAGATACCCTAGCTCTGGGCTCCTACGAGCAGTACTTC.

Here the CDR3 reads CASSLAGTGGWTQYF. The CDR3 coding sequence is TGTGCCAGCAGCTTAGCCGGGACAGGGGGTTGGACCCAGTACTTC. The chain carries TRBV11-1 and TRBJ2-5; 11 bases align to TRBD1. The germline V gene encodes CDR1 SGHAT and CDR2 FQDESV (reference sequence). V dropped 0 bases and J dropped 7; count of bases not matched to a gene: 4. The CDR3 is made up of 15 amino acids. Together with reference TRBV11-1 and TRBJ2-5, the CDR3 gives the full variable domain: EAEVAQSPRYKITEKSQAVAFWCDPISGHATLYWYRQILGQGPELLVQFQDESVVDDSQLPKDRFSAERLKGVDSTLKIQPAELGDSAMYLCASSLAGTGGWTQYFGPGTRLLVL.

This chain uses TRBV2 with TRBJ1-2, with TRBD1 identical over 8 bases. The V gene's germline CDR1 is SNHLY and CDR2 FYNNEI. V lost 6 bases, J lost 5 bases, and 2 bases stayed unmatched. The CDR3 is made up of 12 amino acids. The CDR3 sequence is CASSDRGYGYTF. CDR3 DNA: TGTGCCAGCAGCGACAGGGGTTATGGCTACACCTTC.

The chain combines TRBV6-5 with TRBJ1-2, with D tentatively TRBD1 (5 bases). This CDR3 is built from 12 residues. From germline, CDR1 is MNHEY and CDR2 SVGAGI. V lost 6 bases and J 7 bases, leaving 12 bases between the germline ends. The DNA for the CDR3 is TGTGCCAGCAGCCCCGGGGGACGTGGCTACACCTTC. Amino acid sequence: CASSPGGRGYTF.

The chain couples TRBV4-3 to TRBJ1-2; the D gene is possibly TRBD1 (6 bases). CDR3 size: 15 residues. V was shortened by 1 base and J by 0 bases, with 9 bases between the two germline ends. CDR1 is LGHNA, CDR2 YSLEER, per germline. The DNA of the CDR3 is TGCGCCAGCAGCCAAGCAGAGGGGGCTAACTATGGCTACACCTTC. Translating it yields CASSQAEGANYGYTF.